This entry concerns a single T cell receptor beta chain. In this sample, this clone turned up once. The antigen it binds to is not known. No quality values exist for individual bases; no much larger clone is one base distant. The sample belongs to a study of blood T cell repertoires in COVID-19 (dated by TCRdb to 2018 to 2020). Looking at the study overall: The collaborator samples originated in the United States, Italy and Spain and spanned the acute and convalescent phases of COVID-19. A freely available public database, intended as a resource for researchers studying the immune response to SARS-CoV-2, is where the repertoires were released. Where available, HLA class I and class II types were obtained from metadata supplied by the sample provider rather than from assay-based typing. Sample metadata almost always included a de-identified subject ID, COVID-19 status, age in years and sex. The material from the prospective study consisted of cDNA or gDNA derived from T cells, B-cell-depleted T cells, or PBMCs. The dataset comprised deeply sampled blood TCRbeta repertoires from subjects exposed to, actively infected with, or recovered from COVID-19. The samples were drawn from two sources: the first 160 participants of the ongoing ImmuneRACE study, and 950 to 1,500 subjects contributed by 6 global collaborators.

The paper as a whole reports these results and caveats: The amount of clinical and demographic metadata varied by source and participant and was provided uncurated.

Each collaborating institution followed its own protocols to collect whole blood in K2EDTA tubes. For TCRbeta analysis, collaborator samples were shipped as frozen whole blood, as isolated PBMCs, or as DNA extracted from either sample type. TCRbeta CDR3 regions were amplified from genomic DNA by means of the immunoSEQ Assay, a bias-controlled multiplex PCR. Turning to the authors' computational methods: The number of nucleated cells in each sample was estimated from the amplification of reference gene primers within the assay. To quantify the absolute abundance of each unique TCRbeta CDR3 rearrangement, sequence reads were collapsed and filtered. For each sample, productive Simpson clonality was calculated as the square root of Simpson's diversity index across productive rearrangements. Sourced from immuneACCESS, this table was stored by TCRdb with only in-frame sequences that have V and J called. A share of the clones is absent; for the studies checked, an unresolved V gene accounts for under half, and the remainder has no known explanation. V, J and clone size were drawn from that table, and D and trimming were deduced from the DNA. The sample table records under 250,000 clones; roughly 82% of these occur just once. The top ten constitute about 13% of the sample.

CDR1 and CDR2 are drawn from the germline V gene: KGHDR, SFDVKD. Cut back by 5 bases and 0 bases, the V and J ends lie 6 bases apart. The CDR3 measures 13 amino acids from cysteine to phenylalanine. Only the CDR3 region is kept as DNA, spanning 39 bases read in frame from base 1. The sample taken for sequencing was peripheral blood. The V and J segments used are TRBV24-1 and TRBJ1-2; 5 matching bases give a weak D call of TRBD1. The receptor was derived from a human donor in a cohort sampled during active COVID-19. This receptor carries the CDR3 CATSGGANYGYTF. The nucleotides read TGTGCCACCAGTGGGGGGGCTAACTATGGCTACACCTTC.